This T cell receptor beta chain was sequenced for a study of control samples from healthy donors and cancer patients. The data were produced by immunoSEQ multiplex PCR, yet TCRdb's version contains in-frame clones alone and is incomplete. The sample has about 130,000 clones, under 95% seen once. The germline V gene encodes CDR1 ENHRY and CDR2 SYGVKD. V was cut by 10 bases and J by 4 bases, with 17 bases left in between. The CDR3 covers 14 residues. The chain recombines TRBV10-3 with TRBJ1-3; D remains ambiguous. This clonotype was sampled from a man younger than 35 in good health. Sequencing was performed on blood. The CDR3 nucleotides are TGTGCCACCGGGTTGGAATCCGGCGGAAACACCATATATTTT. Amino acids: CATGLESGGNTIYF.